These 4 T cell receptor beta chains share one sample of origin, sequenced in a study of cytomegalovirus exposure and HLA in healthy donors. Clones were sequenced by immunoSEQ multiplex PCR, and TCRdb holds only the in-frame ones, with some missing. The sample yields some 240,000 clones, approximately 83% seen once. Input material: PBMCs. These TCRs come from a woman in her 30s in good health and CMV-seropositive.

This chain links TRBV6-1 with TRBJ2-7; no clear D. Germline CDR1 and CDR2: MNHNS and SASEGT. The CDR3 is 13 amino acids. Trimming left V 3 bases short and J 3 bases short, with 9 bases between. The CDR3 is CASSDVLYYEQYF. The CDR3 DNA sequence: TGTGCCAGCAGTGATGTTCTATACTACGAGCAGTACTTC.

This chain joins TRBV11-3 and TRBJ2-1; TRBD2 agrees at 10 bases. Germline CDR1 and CDR2: SGHNT and YENEEA. V shed 0 bases, J shed 8 bases, and the junction held 13 bases outside the gene matches. The CDR3 sequence is 18 residues long. The CDR3, as DNA: TGTGCCAGCAGCTTAGATCTGGCTAGCGGGAGTCTAACCGATGAGCAGTTCTTC. Translated, it gives CASSLDLASGSLTDEQFF.

CDR3 in amino acids: CASSVFGSQYF. The CDR3 DNA follows: TGTGCCAGCAGCGTATTCGGTAGCCAGTACTTC. This rearrangement joins TRBV6-5 to TRBJ2-5, with D hard to call. Deletions cut 6 bases from V and 10 bases from J, with 12 bases between. CDR3 length equals 11 residues. Germline assignment: CDR1 MNHEY and CDR2 SVGAGI.

The chain uses TRBV30 and TRBJ1-2; no definite D call. CDR1 is GTSNPN, CDR2 SVGIG, per germline (reference sequence). The germline V and J ends were trimmed by 1 base and 9 bases, with 15 bases remaining between them. CDR3 length equals 13 residues. The CDR3 sequence: CAWSAGGVVSYTF. The CDR3 DNA follows: TGTGCCTGGAGTGCTGGCGGCGTAGTTAGCTACACCTTC. Complete variable domain (other parts from reference TRBV30 and TRBJ1-2): SQTIHQWPATLVQPVGSPLSLECTVEGTSNPNLYWYRQAAGRGLQLLFYSVGIGQISSEVPQNLSASRPQDRQFILSSKKLLLSDSGFYLCAWSAGGVVSYTFGSGTRLTVV.